Listed below are T cell receptor beta chains from one sample, sequenced in a study of cytomegalovirus exposure and HLA in healthy donors. Assay: immunoSEQ multiplex PCR; the TCRdb copy retains only in-frame clones and omits some. This repertoire includes under 200,000 clones. Sequencing input: PBMCs. The receptors come from a man aged 30 to 45 in good health and CMV-seronegative. CDR3s include the opening cysteine and the closing phenylalanine or tryptophan. A D gene is named only where the DNA matches it firmly.

J gene,V gene,D gene,CDR3 protein,CDR3 DNA
TRBJ1-5,TRBV10-3,TRBD1,CAISEGRGHQPQHF,TGTGCCATCAGTGAGGGCAGGGGGCATCAGCCCCAGCATTTT
TRBJ2-7,TRBV9,-,CASSVTDGQSSYEQYF,TGTGCCAGCAGCGTCACCGACGGACAGAGCTCCTACGAGCAGTACTTC
TRBJ2-4,TRBV27,-,CASSGRLNIQYF,TGTGCCAGCAGCGGCAGGTTAAACATTCAGTACTTC
TRBJ1-3,TRBV19,-,CASIKGQWSSGNTIYF,TGTGCCAGCATTAAGGGGCAGTGGTCCTCTGGAAACACCATATATTTT
TRBJ2-3,TRBV4-1,-,CASSQPGGDTQYF,TGCGCCAGCAGCCAACCAGGGGGGGATACGCAGTATTTT
TRBJ1-1,TRBV28,-,CASSLQGVWTEAFF,TGTGCCAGCAGTTTACAAGGGGTGTGGACTGAAGCTTTCTTT
TRBJ2-2,TRBV19,TRBD1,CASSLGTVPGELFF,TGTGCCAGTAGCCTAGGGACAGTACCCGGGGAGCTGTTTTTT
TRBJ1-1,TRBV19,-,CASRTSAGPLGNTEAFF,TGTGCCAGTAGAACGTCGGCAGGTCCGTTAGGGAACACTGAAGCTTTCTTT
TRBJ2-7,TRBV5-5,-,CASSLESHEQYF,TGTGCCAGCAGCTTGGAGAGCCACGAGCAGTACTTC
TRBJ2-2,TRBV11-2,TRBD2,CASSPIAGDKTGELFF,TGTGCCAGCAGCCCTATAGCGGGAGATAAGACCGGGGAGCTGTTTTTT
TRBJ2-1,TRBV2,-,CASSGGAGLADYNEQFF,TGTGCCAGCAGTGGGGGGGCGGGGCTAGCGGATTACAATGAGCAGTTCTTC
TRBJ2-1,TRBV28,TRBD2,CASSSGLAGSNEQFF,TGTGCCAGCAGTTCCGGACTAGCGGGGTCCAATGAGCAGTTCTTC
TRBJ1-2,TRBV5-4,-,CASSLEGEYYGYTF,TGTGCCAGCAGCTTGGAGGGGGAGTACTATGGCTACACCTTC
TRBJ2-7,TRBV18,-,CASSPGVASYEQYF,TGTGCCAGCTCACCAGGGGTAGCGAGCTACGAGCAGTACTTC
TRBJ2-7,TRBV18,TRBD1,CASSPQIQGDEQYF,TGTGCCAGCTCACCCCAAATACAGGGGGACGAGCAGTACTTC
TRBJ2-7,TRBV7-2,-,CASSFGIIYEQYF,TGTGCCAGCAGCTTCGGGATTATCTACGAGCAGTACTTC
TRBJ1-1,TRBV5-1,-,CASSLGGRIITEAFF,TGCGCCAGCAGCTTGGGCGGTCGCATAATTACTGAAGCTTTCTTT
TRBJ1-2,TRBV29-1,TRBD1,CSVVRDRGRGYTF,TGCAGCGTTGTCCGGGACAGGGGCCGGGGCTACACCTTC
TRBJ2-2,TRBV5-6,-,CASSPRNTGELFF,TGTGCCAGCAGCCCTAGGAACACCGGGGAGCTGTTTTTT
TRBJ2-2,TRBV5-4,TRBD2,CASSSGSSGSGTGELFF,TGTGCCAGCAGCTCCGGGTCGAGCGGGAGCGGCACCGGGGAGCTGTTTTTT
TRBJ2-5,TRBV18,TRBD2,CASSPGLARETQYF,TGTGCCAGCTCACCGGGACTAGCGAGGGAGACCCAGTACTTC
TRBJ1-6,TRBV11-2,TRBD1,CASSLSMQGGNSPLHF,TGTGCCAGCAGCTTATCGATGCAGGGGGGAAATTCACCCCTCCACTTT
TRBJ1-1,TRBV5-1,-,CASSLSTARGGNTEAFF,TGCGCCAGCAGCTTATCCACAGCCAGGGGCGGGAACACTGAAGCTTTCTTT
TRBJ2-7,TRBV6-5,TRBD1,CASSYYGTGADEQYF,TGTGCCAGCAGTTATTATGGGACAGGGGCCGACGAGCAGTACTTC
TRBJ2-7,TRBV29-1,TRBD2,CSVRDLAGGLYEQYF,TGCAGCGTGCGCGATCTAGCGGGAGGGCTCTACGAGCAGTACTTC
TRBJ1-3,TRBV7-2,-,CASSLFSGGTGNTIYF,TGTGCCAGCAGCTTATTTTCGGGGGGTACTGGAAACACCATATATTTT
TRBJ2-1,TRBV10-3,-,CAISPGTPYNEQFF,TGTGCCATCAGTCCCGGGACTCCCTACAATGAGCAGTTCTTC
TRBJ2-7,TRBV18,-,CASSRSSVPYEQYF,TGTGCCAGCTCCCGAAGCTCGGTCCCCTACGAGCAGTACTTC
TRBJ2-2,TRBV10-2,TRBD2,CASSEASGRAGELFF,TGCGCCAGCAGTGAGGCTTCAGGGAGGGCCGGGGAGCTGTTTTTT
TRBJ2-7,TRBV5-1,TRBD1,CASSTRQGSTYEQYF,TGCGCCAGCAGCACCCGACAGGGAAGTACCTACGAGCAGTACTTC
TRBJ1-2,TRBV14,-,CASSGYSWGVDGYTF,TGTGCCAGCAGCGGGTACAGTTGGGGAGTCGATGGCTACACCTTC
TRBJ2-3,TRBV30,TRBD2,CAWRWSASGLSTDTQYF,TGTGCCTGGAGATGGTCGGCTAGCGGATTAAGCACAGATACGCAGTATTTT
TRBJ2-7,TRBV5-4,TRBD2,CASSLNLGGSYEQYF,TGTGCCAGCAGCTTGAACCTGGGAGGGTCCTACGAGCAGTACTTC
TRBJ2-1,TRBV6-5,TRBD1,CASSVGTGGDEQFF,TGTGCCAGCAGTGTAGGGACAGGGGGGGATGAGCAGTTCTTC
TRBJ2-7,TRBV27,TRBD1,CASSLTGTGYYEQYF,TGTGCCAGCAGTCTTACCGGGACAGGATACTACGAGCAGTACTTC
TRBJ2-1,TRBV7-8,TRBD2,CASRFSSSGLSYNEQFF,TGTGCCAGCAGATTCTCCTCTAGCGGGCTCTCCTACAATGAGCAGTTCTTC
TRBJ1-6,TRBV5-6,TRBD1,CASSLVLGTGNSPLHF,TGTGCCAGCAGCTTGGTTCTTGGGACAGGGAATTCACCCCTCCACTTT
TRBJ2-1,TRBV27,TRBD2,CASSFRVSGRYNEQFF,TGTGCCAGCAGTTTTCGGGTTAGCGGGAGATACAATGAGCAGTTCTTC
TRBJ2-3,TRBV5-4,TRBD2,CASRVTSGGATDTQYF,TGTGCCAGCAGGGTTACTAGCGGGGGGGCCACAGATACGCAGTATTTT
TRBJ2-1,TRBV5-6,TRBD1,CASRQGMAYNEQFF,TGTGCCAGCAGACAGGGGATGGCCTACAATGAGCAGTTCTTC
TRBJ1-5,TRBV4-2,-,CASSSRAGALVFDPQHF,TGTGCCAGCAGCTCCCGCGCGGGGGCCCTGGTATTTGACCCCCAGCATTTT
TRBJ2-2,TRBV28,TRBD2,CASSRSGGTGELFF,TGTGCCAGCAGTCGTAGCGGGGGGACCGGGGAGCTGTTTTTT
TRBJ2-7,TRBV6-5,TRBD1,CASPGQAYEQYF,TGTGCCAGCCCGGGACAGGCCTACGAGCAGTACTTC
TRBJ2-5,TRBV30,-,CAAGAGETQYF,TGTGCCGCTGGGGCCGGAGAGACCCAGTACTTC
TRBJ1-2,TRBV19,-,CASSRTQPDYGYTF,TGTGCCAGTAGTCGGACTCAGCCCGACTATGGCTACACCTTC
TRBJ2-3,TRBV5-1,TRBD1,CASSLGDRDTDTQYF,TGCGCCAGCAGCTTGGGAGACAGGGACACAGATACGCAGTATTTT
TRBJ2-5,TRBV2,TRBD2,CASRGTSGSPETQYF,TGTGCCAGCAGAGGGACTAGCGGGAGTCCGGAGACCCAGTACTTC